The 30 T cell receptor beta chains presented below share a single source sample, sequenced in a study of blood T cell repertoires in COVID-19. Profiling relied on immunoSEQ multiplex PCR, and the TCRdb table lists in-frame clones only, not all of them. The sample contains under 250,000 clones, 65% to 90% of which appear only once. The sample consisted of PBMCs or T cells enriched from blood (not recorded which). The receptors come from a woman aged 50 to 60 with acute COVID-19.

This clone was counted once. The chain is built from TRBV5-1 and TRBJ2-3; D is uncertain. CDR3 size: 14 residues. V was trimmed by 0 bases and J by 4 bases, leaving 9 bases between them. Germline CDR1 is SGHRS and CDR2 is YFSETQ. The CDR3 loop is CASSLVRVPDTQYF. CDR3 bases: TGCGCCAGCAGCTTGGTGAGAGTCCCAGATACGCAGTATTTT. Based on the CDR3 plus reference TRBV5-1 and TRBJ2-3, the full variable domain is KAGVTQTPRYLIKTRGQQVTLSCSPISGHRSVSWYQQTPGQGLQFLFEYFSETQRNKGNFPGRFSGRQFSNSRSEMNVSTLELGDSALYLCASSLVRVPDTQYFGPGTRLTVL.

This chain connects TRBV30 to TRBJ1-2; 10 bases align to TRBD1. Per the germline V gene, CDR1 is GTSNPN and CDR2 is SVGIG (reference sequence). The V segment lost 2 bases and the J segment 4 bases; nucleotides outside the gene matches: 10. The CDR3 spans 16 residues. The CDR3 sequence is CAWSLGTGVEGYGYTF. The CDR3 region has the DNA TGTGCCTGGAGTCTCGGGACAGGGGTTGAGGGCTATGGCTACACCTTC.

This clone was seen only a few times. The V gene is TRBV2, the J gene TRBJ2-5, with 13 bases fitting TRBD2. V trimming: 4 bases; J trimming: 4 bases; junction bases outside the gene matches: 3. This CDR3 comprises 15 residues. The germline V gene has CDR1 SNHLY and CDR2 FYNNEI. This CDR3 reads CASSVGLAGVETQYF. The CDR3 DNA follows: TGTGCCAGCAGTGTAGGACTAGCGGGGGTAGAGACCCAGTACTTC.

The chain uses TRBV10-3 and TRBJ1-1; 8 bases agree with TRBD1. The CDR3 totals 14 residues. V lost 9 bases and J lost 3; bases outside the gene matches: 9. Germline V CDR1 and CDR2: ENHRY, SYGVKD. CDR3 protein: CAIRSGGSDTEAFF. Written as DNA, the CDR3 is TGTGCCATACGCTCAGGGGGCTCGGACACTGAAGCTTTCTTT.

This clone was picked up one time. This chain joins TRBV12-3 or TRBV12-4 and TRBJ2-5, with 7 positions matching TRBD1. Trimming at V came to 5 bases and at J to 6 bases, leaving 6 bases not matched to a gene. This CDR3 is 13 amino acids long. The DNA of the CDR3 is TGTGCCAGCAGTCGACAGGGATTAAAGACCCAGTACTTC. Protein: CASSRQGLKTQYF.

The chain couples TRBV5-1 to TRBJ1-2; TRBD1 might be the D (5 bases). This CDR3 comprises 15 residues. Trimming removed 0 bases at V and 8 bases at J, with 17 bases between. Germline V gene sequence: CDR1 SGHRS, CDR2 YFSETQ. Here the CDR3 reads CASSLAGLPREGYTF. The CDR3 region has the DNA TGCGCCAGCAGCTTGGCGGGACTCCCTAGGGAAGGCTACACCTTC.

The chain joins TRBV5-1 to TRBJ1-2; maybe TRBD1 (6 bases). V was clipped by 4 bases and J by 8 bases, with 18 bases between them. Germline CDR1 reads SGHRS; CDR2 reads YFSETQ. The CDR3 is made up of 14 amino acids. The CDR3 region is CASSPEGGTKGYTF. CDR3 nucleotides: TGCGCCAGCAGCCCCGAGGGGGGGACAAAAGGCTACACCTTC.

The chain carries TRBV24-1 and TRBJ1-5; D gene unclear. The ends were cut back, 6 bases at V and 0 bases at J, with 14 bases in the middle. Germline V gene sequence: CDR1 KGHDR, CDR2 SFDVKD. This CDR3 comprises 16 residues. This CDR3 is CATSSGGGYSNQPQHF. The DNA for the CDR3 is TGTGCCACCAGTTCGGGAGGTGGATATAGCAATCAGCCCCAGCATTTT.

The genes are TRBV5-6 and TRBJ1-2, with D maybe TRBD1 (6 bases). The CDR3 extends over 15 amino acids. Germline CDR1 reads SGHDT; CDR2 reads YYEEEE. Trimming pared 0 bases from V and 1 base from J, leaving 10 bases between. The CDR3 DNA follows: TGTGCCAGCAGCTTGGAACGGACAGTTAACTATGGCTACACCTTC. This encodes CASSLERTVNYGYTF.

In DNA, the CDR3 is TGCAGCGCATGCAATGGGGGGTCGACTGAAGCTTTCTTT. Translation: CSACNGGSTEAFF. This chain links TRBV29-1 with TRBJ1-1; D possibly corresponds to TRBD1 (5 bases). The germline gives CDR1 SQVTM, CDR2 ANQGSEA. This CDR3 comprises 13 residues. Trimming shortened V by 7 bases and J by 5 bases, and 17 bases separated the two germline ends.

To note about this clone: Other DNA sequences in this sample translate to the same CDR3. The V and J genes are TRBV9 and TRBJ1-2, with a weak D call TRBD1 (5 bases). V lost 2 bases, J lost 2 bases, and 10 bases lay in between. This CDR3 is 14 amino acids long. Germline V gene data show CDR1 as SGDLS and CDR2 as YYNGEE. The CDR3 reads CASSVGQGNYGYTF. The DNA for the CDR3 is TGTGCCAGCAGCGTGGGGCAGGGAAACTATGGCTACACCTTC.

This clone was detected only once. The chain carries TRBV6-5 and TRBJ1-6, with D unresolved. V lost 6 bases to trimming and J lost 7 bases, with 10 bases between them. The CDR3 is 13 amino acids. Germline V gene sequence: CDR1 MNHEY, CDR2 SVGAGI. The CDR3 sequence is CASSYDTNSPLHF. In DNA, the CDR3 is TGTGCCAGCAGCTACGACACAAATTCACCCCTCCACTTT.

In this sample, this clone turned up once. This sequence joins TRBV5-1 and TRBJ1-1; TRBD1 agrees at 8 bases. Germline CDR1 reads SGHRS; CDR2 reads YFSETQ. Unmatched junction bases numbered 14, after V lost 2 bases and J lost 8 bases. CDR3 length: 16 residues. As DNA, the CDR3 is TGCGCCAGCAGCTTTCAACTTCCGGGGACAGGAGGAGAAGCTTTCTTT. Protein product: CASSFQLPGTGGEAFF.

The chain couples TRBV6-5 to TRBJ1-4, with TRBD1 matching over 9 bases. Trimming cost V 2 bases and J 8 bases; bases outside gene matches: 3. The germline V gene encodes CDR1 MNHEY and CDR2 SVGAGI. The CDR3 extends over 14 amino acids. CDR3 in amino acids: CASSYGTGLEKLFF. CDR3 bases: TGTGCCAGCAGTTACGGGACAGGGCTGGAAAAACTGTTTTTT.

This clone was seen more than once but under ten times. The chain employs TRBV4-1 and TRBJ2-5, with 7 bases lining up with TRBD2. The junction had 8 bases not matched to a gene; V was cut back by 4 bases and J by 3 bases. The CDR3 is 15 residues long. CDR1 MGHRA and CDR2 YSYEKL come from the germline V gene. CDR3 DNA sequence: TGCGCCAGCAGCCGCGAGGCTGGGGGGGAAGAGACCCAGTACTTC. Its translation: CASSREAGGEETQYF.

This chain uses TRBV10-3 with TRBJ1-5; 10 nucleotides align to TRBD1. J lost 3 bases, V lost 6 bases, and 14 bases had no gene match. Germline-derived CDR1 and CDR2 are ENHRY and SYGVKD. The CDR3 loop spans 18 amino acids. CDR3 in amino acids: CAIREDSGTGAFNQPQHF. The CDR3 bases are TGTGCCATCAGAGAGGATAGCGGGACAGGGGCCTTCAATCAGCCCCAGCATTTT.

This clone was seen more than once but under ten times. The CDR3 coding sequence is TGTGCCATCAGACCGGACAGGGGGAGGAATGAGCAGTTCTTC. This encodes CAIRPDRGRNEQFF. The rearrangement uses TRBV10-3 and TRBJ2-1, with 10 nucleotides matching TRBD1. The V and J ends lost 6 bases and 7 bases, in that order; junction bases with no gene match: 6. The length of the CDR3 is 14 residues. Germline assignment: CDR1 ENHRY and CDR2 SYGVKD.

The chain uses TRBV14 and TRBJ2-1; D remains unclear. V dropped 3 bases and J dropped 0 bases, with 9 bases sitting between them. The CDR3 is 15 amino acids. Germline CDR1 reads SGHDN; CDR2 reads FVKESK. The CDR3 sequence is CASSHRRYSYNEQFF. CDR3 nucleotides: TGTGCCAGCAGCCATCGCAGATACTCCTACAATGAGCAGTTCTTC.

V gene TRBV18 combines with J gene TRBJ1-5; D unclear. This CDR3 contains 14 residues. Germline assignment: CDR1 KGHSH and CDR2 LQKENI. V lost 0 bases, J lost 6 bases, and 9 bases lay in between. CDR3 protein: CASSPPSGGQPQHF. In nucleotides, the CDR3 is TGTGCCAGCTCACCACCGTCGGGAGGTCAGCCCCAGCATTTT.

This sequence joins TRBV6-4 and TRBJ2-1; 9 bases are a match to TRBD2. The length of the CDR3 is 17 residues. The germline V gene has CDR1 MRHNA and CDR2 SNTAGT. V lost 6 bases, J lost 9 bases, and 18 bases stayed unmatched. The CDR3 is CASSLSPSGASGGEQFF. The CDR3 nucleotides read TGTGCCAGCAGCCTAAGCCCTAGCGGGGCGTCGGGGGGTGAGCAGTTCTTC.

This rearrangement joins TRBV19 to TRBJ1-2, with D possibly TRBD1 on 5 matching bases. V lost 4 bases, J lost 4 bases, and 16 bases lay in between. Germline CDR1 and CDR2: LNHDA and SQIVND (reference sequence). The CDR3 has 15 amino acids. The CDR3 DNA reads TGTGCCAGTAGTACGATTGGGACTCCCCTCTATGGCTACACCTTC. It encodes CASSTIGTPLYGYTF.

This chain links TRBV7-3 with TRBJ2-7, with 7 bases fitting TRBD2. With 5 bases clipped from V and 5 bases from J, the junction kept 9 bases outside the gene matches. The V gene's germline CDR1 is SGHTA and CDR2 FQGTGA. This CDR3 has 14 amino acids. CDR3 DNA sequence: TGTGCCAGCAGCCCCCGGGAGGTTCCCCACGAGCAGTACTTC. Translation: CASSPREVPHEQYF. Supplemented by reference TRBV7-3 and TRBJ2-7, the full variable domain reads GAGVSQTPSNKVTEKGKYVELRCDPISGHTALYWYRQSLGQGPEFLIYFQGTGAADDSGLPNDRFFAVRPEGSVSTLKIQRTERGDSAVYLCASSPREVPHEQYFGPGTRLTVT.

The chain combines TRBV30 with TRBJ2-7, with 9 positions matching TRBD1. Germline trimming cut 0 bases from V and 4 bases from J; bases unmatched to any gene: 10. This CDR3 region has 16 residues. Germline V gives CDR1 GTSNPN, CDR2 SVGIG (reference sequence). CDR3 region: CAWSVRDRDPRYEQYF. CDR3 bases: TGTGCCTGGAGTGTACGGGACAGGGATCCGCGGTACGAGCAGTACTTC.

This chain links TRBV27 with TRBJ1-2, with D perhaps matching TRBD1 (6 bases). V was cut by 5 bases and J by 8 bases, with 18 bases left in between. Germline V gene sequence: CDR1 MNHEY, CDR2 SMNVEV (reference sequence). The CDR3 loop spans 14 amino acids. CDR3 loop: CASSPLRTVDGYTF. Written as DNA, the CDR3 is TGTGCCAGCAGTCCGCTCCGGACAGTGGACGGCTACACCTTC.

The genes are TRBV10-3 and TRBJ1-1; tentative D call: TRBD1 (6 bases). Trimming removed 3 bases from V and 5 bases from J, with 10 bases in between. Germline-derived CDR1 and CDR2 are ENHRY and SYGVKD. CDR3 length: 13 amino acids. This CDR3 is CAISEEQGTEAFF. CDR3 sequence (DNA): TGTGCCATCAGTGAAGAACAGGGTACTGAAGCTTTCTTT.

V usage is TRBV3-1 (or the pseudogene TRBV3-2) and J usage is TRBJ1-1; TRBD1 agrees at 7 bases. There are 20 residues in the CDR3. Germline trimming cut 4 bases from V and 1 base from J; bases unmatched to any gene: 21. Germline V gene sequence: CDR1 LGHDT, CDR2 YNNKEL (reference sequence). The CDR3 spells CASSLHMTPGQRLKNTEAFF. The CDR3 DNA is TGTGCCAGCAGCCTCCACATGACGCCGGGACAGCGACTTAAGAACACTGAAGCTTTCTTT.

This clone was observed a few times. The J gene is TRBJ1-1, the V gene TRBV30, with D maybe TRBD1 (6 bases). The germline gives CDR1 GTSNPN, CDR2 SVGIG (reference sequence). This CDR3 spans 13 amino acids. V was pared by 5 bases and J by 1 base, with 11 bases between. This CDR3 is CAWDRSSNTEAFF. The CDR3 coding sequence is TGTGCCTGGGACAGGTCGTCGAACACTGAAGCTTTCTTT.

The V call is TRBV7-2, the J call TRBJ2-5; 8 bases line up with TRBD2. The V segment lost 5 bases and the J segment 1 base; nucleotides outside the gene matches: 3. The germline V gene encodes CDR1 SGHTA and CDR2 FQGNSA. The CDR3 is made up of 14 amino acids. CDR3: CASSRGTSQETQYF. Written as DNA, the CDR3 is TGTGCCAGCAGCCGCGGGACTAGCCAAGAGACCCAGTACTTC.

The chain recombines TRBV30 with TRBJ2-1, with a weak D call TRBD1 (5 bases). The CDR3 has 12 amino acids. V lost 1 base and J 6 bases, leaving 7 bases between the germline ends. Germline lookup yields CDR1 GTSNPN and CDR2 SVGIG (reference sequence). CDR3 in amino acids: CAWSGQFNEQFF. CDR3 in DNA: TGTGCCTGGAGTGGACAGTTCAATGAGCAGTTCTTC.

In its sample, this clone ranks as large. The same CDR3 arises from other DNA sequences in this sample as well. This chain joins TRBV9 and TRBJ1-2; possible D gene TRBD1, 6 bases. Trimming shortened V by 0 bases and J by 2 bases, and 11 bases separated the two germline ends. Germline V CDR1 and CDR2: SGDLS, YYNGEE. The CDR3 totals 15 residues. CDR3 sequence: CASSVGGGANYGYTF. The CDR3 coding sequence is TGTGCCAGCAGCGTAGGCGGGGGGGCCAACTATGGCTACACCTTC.